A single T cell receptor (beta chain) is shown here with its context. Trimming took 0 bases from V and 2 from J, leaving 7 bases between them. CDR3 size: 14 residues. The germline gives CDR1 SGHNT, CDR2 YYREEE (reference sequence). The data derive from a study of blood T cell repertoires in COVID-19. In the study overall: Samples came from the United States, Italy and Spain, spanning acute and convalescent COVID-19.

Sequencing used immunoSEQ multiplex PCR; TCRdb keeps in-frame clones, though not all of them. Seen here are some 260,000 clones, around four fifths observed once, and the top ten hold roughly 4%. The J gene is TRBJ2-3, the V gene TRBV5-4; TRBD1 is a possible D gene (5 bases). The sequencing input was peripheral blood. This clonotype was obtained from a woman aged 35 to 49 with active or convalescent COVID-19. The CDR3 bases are TGTGCCAGCAGCTTGGGACAGAACACAGATACGCAGTATTTT. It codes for CASSLGQNTDTQYF. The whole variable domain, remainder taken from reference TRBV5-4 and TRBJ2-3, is ETGVTQSPTHLIKTRGQQVTLRCSSQSGHNTVSWYQQALGQGPQFIFQYYREEENGRGNFPPRFSGLQFPNYSSELNVNALELDDSALYLCASSLGQNTDTQYFGPGTRLTVL.